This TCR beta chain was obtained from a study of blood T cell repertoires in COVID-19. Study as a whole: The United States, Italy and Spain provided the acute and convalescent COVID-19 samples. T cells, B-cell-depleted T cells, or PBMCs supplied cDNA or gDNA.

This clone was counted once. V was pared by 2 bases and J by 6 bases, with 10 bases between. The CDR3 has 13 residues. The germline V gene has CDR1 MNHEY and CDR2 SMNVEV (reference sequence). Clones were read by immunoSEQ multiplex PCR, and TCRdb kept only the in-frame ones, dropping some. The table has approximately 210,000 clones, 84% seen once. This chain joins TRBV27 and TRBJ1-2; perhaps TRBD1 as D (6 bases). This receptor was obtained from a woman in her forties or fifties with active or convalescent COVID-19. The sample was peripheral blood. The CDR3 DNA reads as TGTGCCAGCAGTTTAGCGGGGGGCAATGGCTACACCTTC. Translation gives CASSLAGGNGYTF.